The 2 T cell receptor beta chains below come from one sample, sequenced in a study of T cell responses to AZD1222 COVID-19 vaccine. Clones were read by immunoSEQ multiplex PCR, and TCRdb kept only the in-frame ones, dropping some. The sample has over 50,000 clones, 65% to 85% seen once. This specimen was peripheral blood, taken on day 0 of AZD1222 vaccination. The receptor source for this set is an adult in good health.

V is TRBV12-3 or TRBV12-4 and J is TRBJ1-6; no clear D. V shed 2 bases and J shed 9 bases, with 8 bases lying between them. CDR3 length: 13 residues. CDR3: CASSLWGSSPLHF. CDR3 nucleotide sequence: TGTGCCAGCAGTTTATGGGGAAGTTCACCCCTCCACTTT.

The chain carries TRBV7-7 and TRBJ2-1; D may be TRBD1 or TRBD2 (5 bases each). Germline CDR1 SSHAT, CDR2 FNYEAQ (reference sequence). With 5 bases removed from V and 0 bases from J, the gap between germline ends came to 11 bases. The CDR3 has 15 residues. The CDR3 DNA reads TGTGCCAGCAGCGGGGGACGGCACTCCTACAATGAGCAGTTCTTC. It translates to CASSGGRHSYNEQFF.